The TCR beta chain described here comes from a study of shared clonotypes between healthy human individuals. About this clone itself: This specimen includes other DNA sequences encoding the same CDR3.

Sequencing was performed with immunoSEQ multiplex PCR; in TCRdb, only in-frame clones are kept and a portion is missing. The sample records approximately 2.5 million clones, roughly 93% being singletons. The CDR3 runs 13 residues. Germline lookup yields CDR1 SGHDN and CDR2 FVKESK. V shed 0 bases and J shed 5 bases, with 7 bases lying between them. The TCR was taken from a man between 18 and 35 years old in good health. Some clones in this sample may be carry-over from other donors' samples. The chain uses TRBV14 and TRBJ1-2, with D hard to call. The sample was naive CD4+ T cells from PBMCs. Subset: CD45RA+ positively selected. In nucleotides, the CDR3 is TGTGCCAGCAGCCAAGACCGCCTATATGGCTACACCTTC. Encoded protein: CASSQDRLYGYTF.